Following are 32 T cell receptor beta chains from one sample sequenced in a study of T cell responses to AZD1222 COVID-19 vaccine. Data came from immunoSEQ multiplex PCR; TCRdb stores just in-frame clones and leaves some out. The sample lists about 130,000 clones; more than 85% were seen once. The input for sequencing was peripheral blood, taken on day 0 of AZD1222 vaccination. Receptors were obtained from an adult in good health.

This chain connects TRBV5-1 to TRBJ1-5, with a tentative D call TRBD1 (6 bases). V lost 0 bases and J 4 bases, leaving 11 bases between the germline ends. Germline lookup yields CDR1 SGHRS and CDR2 YFSETQ. The CDR3 totals 15 residues. The CDR3 loop is CASSLAGAINQPQHF. The CDR3 DNA sequence: TGCGCCAGCAGCTTGGCAGGGGCCATAAATCAGCCCCAGCATTTT.

This clone has just a few counts. The V gene is TRBV2, the J gene TRBJ1-2; a weak D match, TRBD1 (6 bases). The CDR3 runs to 15 residues. V lost 5 bases, J lost 7 bases, and 20 bases lay in between. The germline V gene has CDR1 SNHLY and CDR2 FYNNEI. This CDR3 reads CASSYRGALRGGYTF. The CDR3 DNA reads TGTGCCAGCAGTTATAGGGGGGCATTGAGAGGTGGCTACACCTTC.

The chain links TRBV7-9 to TRBJ1-1; maybe TRBD1 (5 bases). The V gene's germline CDR1 is SEHNR and CDR2 FQNEAQ (reference sequence). This CDR3 comprises 13 residues. Trimming shortened V by 2 bases and J by 10 bases, and 14 bases separated the two germline ends. The CDR3 loop reads CASSLREGIGAFF. CDR3 coding DNA: TGTGCCAGCAGCTTAAGGGAGGGGATCGGAGCTTTCTTT.

The chain recombines TRBV27 with TRBJ1-5; D is unresolved. Germline V lookup: CDR1 MNHEY, CDR2 SMNVEV (reference sequence). V shed 4 bases and J shed 3 bases, with 13 bases lying between them. The CDR3 contains 15 residues. CDR3 nucleotide sequence: TGTGCCAGCAGTTCCCTTGACGGAATCAATCAGCCCCAGCATTTT. Translated: CASSSLDGINQPQHF.

The chain combines TRBV7-3 with TRBJ2-3; 9 bases line up with TRBD2. The length of the CDR3 is 15 residues. Per germline, CDR1 SGHTA and CDR2 FQGTGA. V shed 2 bases and J 5 bases; nucleotides not matched to a gene: 5. The DNA for the CDR3 is TGTGCCAGCAGCTTAGTGGCGGGAGGGGAAGATACGCAGTATTTT. This gives the protein CASSLVAGGEDTQYF.

J is TRBJ1-4 and V is TRBV28; a possible D gene is TRBD1 (6 bases). Trimming pared 7 bases from V and 7 bases from J, leaving 19 bases between. Looked up from germline, CDR1 is MDHEN and CDR2 is SYDVKM. This CDR3 has 15 residues. DNA for the CDR3: TGTGCCAGCATCATGGGGGGGCGGAAGGGTGAAAAACTGTTTTTT. Protein: CASIMGGRKGEKLFF.

The rearrangement links TRBV5-1 to TRBJ1-4; D gene unclear. V lost 3 bases, J lost 7 bases, and 13 bases lay in between. This CDR3 spans 14 amino acids. Germline V gene sequence: CDR1 SGHRS, CDR2 YFSETQ. The CDR3 here is CASSYQGAGEKLFF. The DNA of the CDR3 is TGCGCCAGCAGCTACCAAGGAGCTGGTGAAAAACTGTTTTTT.

This clone was seen just once. The rearrangement uses TRBV20-1 and TRBJ1-2; D is unclear. CDR1 and CDR2 (germline): DFQATT, SNEGSKA (reference sequence). CDR3 length: 11 amino acids. The V gene lost 6 bases and the J gene lost 4 bases, with 9 bases spanning the gap. The CDR3 coding sequence is TGCAGTGCCCGGGAACTCTATGGCTACACCTTC. This gives the protein CSARELYGYTF.

V and J are TRBV30 and TRBJ1-2; D is ambiguous. The CDR3 spans 13 residues. In germline, CDR1 is GTSNPN, CDR2 SVGIG (reference sequence). Trimming removed 3 bases at V and 1 base at J, with 9 bases between. The CDR3 loop is CAWSRANNYGYTF. Here the CDR3 DNA reads TGTGCCTGGAGCCGGGCCAATAACTATGGCTACACCTTC.

The gene calls are TRBV5-1 and TRBJ2-1; D may be TRBD2 (5 bases). With 4 bases removed from V and 8 bases from J, the gap between germline ends came to 13 bases. CDR3 length: 13 amino acids. Per the germline V gene, CDR1 is SGHRS and CDR2 is YFSETQ. The DNA for the CDR3 is TGCGCCAGCAGCCCAACTAGTTTCCATGAGCAGTTCTTC. This codes for CASSPTSFHEQFF.

The chain couples TRBV18 to TRBJ1-1, with D tentatively TRBD1 (5 bases). With 3 bases removed from V and 4 bases from J, the gap between germline ends came to 9 bases. The germline CDR1 and CDR2 sequences are KGHSH and LQKENI. CDR3 length equals 13 residues. CDR3 in amino acids: CASSPDSTTEAFF. DNA of the CDR3: TGTGCCAGCTCACCCGACAGCACCACTGAAGCTTTCTTT.

J is TRBJ2-1 and V is TRBV5-4, with 10 bases identical to TRBD2. The CDR3 spans 19 residues. Trimming cost V 3 bases and J 0 bases; bases outside gene matches: 12. CDR1 SGHNT and CDR2 YYREEE come from the germline V gene (reference sequence). Written as DNA, the CDR3 is TGTGCCAGCAGCTCGGGATCTCCTAGCGGGGGAAGCTCCTACAATGAGCAGTTCTTC. Its translation is CASSSGSPSGGSSYNEQFF.

V is TRBV19 and J is TRBJ1-3; D gene unclear. Per germline, CDR1 LNHDA and CDR2 SQIVND (reference sequence). V lost 3 bases and J 3 bases, leaving 15 bases between the germline ends. The CDR3 totals 16 residues. CDR3 sequence (DNA): TGTGCCAGTAGTATCTCTGTCGGGGTTCGTGGAAACACCATATATTTT. The encoded protein is CASSISVGVRGNTIYF.

V usage is TRBV11-2 and J usage is TRBJ2-2; 8 nucleotides align to TRBD2. Germline values: CDR1 SGHAT, CDR2 FQNNGV. V lost 5 bases to trimming and J lost 1 base; unmatched junction nucleotides: 3. The CDR3 loop spans 15 amino acids. The CDR3 DNA is TGTGCCAGCAGCACAAGCGGGGGGAACACCGGGGAGCTGTTTTTT. This encodes CASSTSGGNTGELFF.

The genes are TRBV15 and TRBJ2-5; D may match TRBD1 or TRBD2 (6 bases each). Per the germline V gene, CDR1 is LNHNV and CDR2 is YYDKDF (reference sequence). The length of the CDR3 is 11 residues. The ends were cut back, 9 bases at V and 4 bases at J, with 9 bases in the middle. CDR3 DNA: TGTGCCACGAGGGGGGTAGAGACCCAGTACTTC. Encoded protein: CATRGVETQYF.

This chain links TRBV2 with TRBJ1-3; 7 positions match TRBD1. V trimming: 7 bases; J trimming: 3 bases; junction bases outside the gene matches: 3. The length of the CDR3 is 13 residues. The germline CDR1 and CDR2 sequences are SNHLY and FYNNEI. CDR3 region: CASMGDSGNTIYF. CDR3 DNA sequence: TGTGCCAGCATGGGGGACAGTGGAAACACCATATATTTT.

The V and J genes are TRBV10-3 and TRBJ1-1, with 7 bases identical to TRBD1. CDR1 and CDR2 (germline): ENHRY, SYGVKD. With V trimmed by 6 bases and J by 1 base, 8 bases remained unmatched. CDR3 size: 15 residues. The CDR3 loop is CAIRGDRIKNTEAFF. The DNA for the CDR3 is TGTGCCATCAGAGGGGACAGAATTAAGAACACTGAAGCTTTCTTT.

V usage is TRBV30 and J usage is TRBJ1-1; D is undetermined. The CDR3 has 13 amino acids. The V gene's germline CDR1 is GTSNPN and CDR2 SVGIG (reference sequence). Trimming shortened V by 2 bases and J by 1 base, and 8 bases separated the two germline ends. Here the CDR3 DNA reads TGTGCCTGGAGTCCCCGAAGGAACACTGAAGCTTTCTTT. Its translation: CAWSPRRNTEAFF.

The gene calls are TRBV15 and TRBJ2-5, with D possibly matching TRBD1 (5 bases). Germline CDR1 LNHNV, CDR2 YYDKDF (reference sequence). CDR3 length: 14 residues. The V end lost 0 bases, the J end lost 2 bases, and 7 bases lay between the germline ends. CDR3 loop: CATSRDAGQETQYF. The CDR3 DNA follows: TGTGCCACCAGCAGAGATGCAGGGCAAGAGACCCAGTACTTC. The variable domain in full, completed from reference TRBV15 and TRBJ2-5, reads DAMVIQNPRYQVTQFGKPVTLSCSQTLNHNVMYWYQQKSSQAPKLLFHYYDKDFNNEADTPDNFQSRRPNTSFCFLDIRSPGLGDTAMYLCATSRDAGQETQYFGPGTRLLVL.

The rearrangement joins TRBV5-1 to TRBJ2-3; perhaps TRBD1 as D (5 bases). With 2 bases removed from V and 0 bases from J, the gap between germline ends came to 13 bases. The CDR3 consists of 16 residues. Germline CDR1 SGHRS, CDR2 YFSETQ. CDR3 DNA: TGCGCCAGCAGCTTTGGGGCCAGTAGGAGCACAGATACGCAGTATTTT. This gives the protein CASSFGASRSTDTQYF.

The V call is TRBV19, the J call TRBJ1-2; 8 nucleotides match TRBD1. V trimming: 4 bases; J trimming: 4 bases; junction bases outside the gene matches: 5. This CDR3 is built from 14 residues. Germline-derived CDR1 and CDR2 are LNHDA and SQIVND (reference sequence). The CDR3 sequence: CASSTGGAGYGYTF. The DNA for the CDR3 is TGTGCCAGTAGTACAGGGGGCGCAGGCTATGGCTACACCTTC.

V and J are TRBV5-1 and TRBJ2-5; D is unresolved. The CDR3 covers 14 residues. The ends were cut back, 1 base at V and 7 bases at J, with 14 bases in the middle. Looked up from germline, CDR1 is SGHRS and CDR2 is YFSETQ. The CDR3 bases are TGCGCCAGCAGCTTGAAACCCCAGGACGCGACCCAGTACTTC. It specifies CASSLKPQDATQYF.

The CDR3 sequence is CASSFQVSGREKLFF. The CDR3 nucleotides read TGTGCCAGCAGCTTCCAGGTGTCGGGACGGGAAAAACTGTTTTTT. The chain couples TRBV7-3 to TRBJ1-4; possibly TRBD1 for D (5 bases). Germline CDR1 and CDR2: SGHTA and FQGTGA. There are 15 residues in the CDR3. V was trimmed by 3 bases and J by 8 bases, leaving 16 bases between them.

The rearrangement uses TRBV6-5 and TRBJ1-1, with TRBD1 matching 7 bases. The CDR3 loop spans 14 amino acids. Germline-derived CDR1 and CDR2 are MNHEY and SVGAGI. Trimming took 6 bases from V and 1 from J; bases not matched to a gene: 5. The DNA for the CDR3 is TGTGCCAGCAGACAAGGGGGCACGAACACTGAAGCTTTCTTT. As protein: CASRQGGTNTEAFF.

CDR3 amino acids: CASSPLTGGTDTQYF. In nucleotides, the CDR3 is TGTGCCAGCTCACCACTGACGGGGGGCACAGATACGCAGTATTTT. The chain has TRBV18 and TRBJ2-3; D might be TRBD2 (6 bases). With 1 base removed from V and 1 base from J, the gap between germline ends came to 9 bases. This CDR3 is 15 amino acids long. CDR1 and CDR2 from the germline V gene are KGHSH and LQKENI.

The chain employs TRBV18 and TRBJ1-4; D may be TRBD1 (5 bases). The CDR3 has 15 residues. V was shortened by 1 base and J by 7 bases, with 13 bases between the two germline ends. CDR1 KGHSH and CDR2 LQKENI come from the germline V gene. CDR3 bases: TGTGCCAGCTCACCACTGGCAGGGAGTGGTGAAAAACTGTTTTTT. It specifies CASSPLAGSGEKLFF.

The V call is TRBV3-1 (or the pseudogene TRBV3-2), the J call TRBJ2-7; 8 positions match TRBD2. This CDR3 comprises 16 residues. Germline V gene data show CDR1 as LGHDT and CDR2 as YNNKEL (reference sequence). The V gene end was trimmed by 1 base and the J gene end by 5 bases; junction bases not matched to a gene: 10. The CDR3 protein is CASSQAYRLAGNEQYF. The CDR3 DNA follows: TGTGCCAGCAGCCAAGCTTACAGGCTAGCGGGTAACGAGCAGTACTTC.

The gene calls are TRBV27 and TRBJ2-3; D unresolved. Germline CDR1 MNHEY, CDR2 SMNVEV (reference sequence). This CDR3 is built from 14 residues. V was pared by 6 bases and J by 6 bases, with 16 bases between. The CDR3, as DNA: TGTGCCAGCAGATATTCCGAGCTGGCGGATACGCAGTATTTT. It specifies CASRYSELADTQYF.

The chain is built from TRBV2 and TRBJ1-5; D might be TRBD1 (5 bases). Germline CDR1 is SNHLY and CDR2 is FYNNEI. CDR3 length equals 15 residues. The ends were cut back, 2 bases at V and 5 bases at J, with 13 bases in the middle. This CDR3 reads CASSEWGEGDQPQHF. The CDR3 DNA sequence: TGTGCCAGCAGTGAATGGGGGGAAGGGGATCAGCCCCAGCATTTT.

V is TRBV28 and J is TRBJ1-2, with D possibly being TRBD1 (5 bases). V was pared by 5 bases and J by 0 bases, with 13 bases between. The CDR3 is 15 amino acids. Germline assignment: CDR1 MDHEN and CDR2 SYDVKM. CDR3 residues: CASSLDRGANYGYTF. The CDR3 DNA reads as TGTGCCAGCAGTCTCGACAGAGGAGCTAACTATGGCTACACCTTC.

This rearrangement joins TRBV24-1 to TRBJ1-2; perhaps TRBD1 as D (5 bases). In germline, CDR1 is KGHDR, CDR2 SFDVKD. There are 14 residues in the CDR3. Trimming took 4 bases from V and 7 from J, leaving 15 bases between them. This CDR3 is CATSDPGRPGGYTF. CDR3 bases: TGTGCCACCAGTGACCCGGGACGCCCGGGTGGCTACACCTTC.

This clone was recorded a few times. The J gene is TRBJ2-1, the V gene TRBV7-9, with 7 bases matching TRBD2. This CDR3 has 14 residues. V dropped 8 bases and J dropped 4; count of bases not matched to a gene: 8. From germline, CDR1 is SEHNR and CDR2 FQNEAQ (reference sequence). In DNA form, the CDR3 reads TGTGCCAGCTGTGCGGGGGACTTGTACAATGAGCAGTTCTTC. Amino acids: CASCAGDLYNEQFF. The complete variable domain, with remaining parts taken from reference TRBV7-9 and TRBJ2-1, reads DTGVSQNPRHKITKRGQNVTFRCDPISEHNRLYWYRQTLGQGPEFLTYFQNEAQLEKSRLLSDRFSAERPKGSFSTLEIQRTEQGDSAMYLCASCAGDLYNEQFFGPGTRLTVL.